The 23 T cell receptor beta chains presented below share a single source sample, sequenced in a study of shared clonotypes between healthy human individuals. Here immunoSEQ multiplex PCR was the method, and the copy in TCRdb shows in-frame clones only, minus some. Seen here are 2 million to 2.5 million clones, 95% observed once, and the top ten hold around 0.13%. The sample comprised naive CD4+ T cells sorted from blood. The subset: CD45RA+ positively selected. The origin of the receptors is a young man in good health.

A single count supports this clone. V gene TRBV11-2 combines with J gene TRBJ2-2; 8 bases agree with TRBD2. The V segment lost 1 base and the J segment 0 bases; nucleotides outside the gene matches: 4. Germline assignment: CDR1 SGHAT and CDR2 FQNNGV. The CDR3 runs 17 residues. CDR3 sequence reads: CASSLAGGQTNTGELFF. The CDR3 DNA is TGTGCCAGCAGCTTAGCGGGGGGGCAGACGAACACCGGGGAGCTGTTTTTT. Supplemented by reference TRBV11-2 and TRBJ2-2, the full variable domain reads EAGVAQSPRYKIIEKRQSVAFWCNPISGHATLYWYQQILGQGPKLLIQFQNNGVVDDSQLPKDRFSAERLKGVDSTLKIQPAKLEDSAVYLCASSLAGGQTNTGELFFGEGSRLTVL.

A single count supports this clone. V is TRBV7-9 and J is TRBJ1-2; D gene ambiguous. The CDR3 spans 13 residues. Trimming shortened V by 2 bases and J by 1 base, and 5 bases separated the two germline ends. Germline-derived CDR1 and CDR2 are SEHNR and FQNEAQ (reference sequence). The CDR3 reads CASSLPLNYGYTF. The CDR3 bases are TGTGCCAGCAGCTTACCTCTTAACTATGGCTACACCTTC.

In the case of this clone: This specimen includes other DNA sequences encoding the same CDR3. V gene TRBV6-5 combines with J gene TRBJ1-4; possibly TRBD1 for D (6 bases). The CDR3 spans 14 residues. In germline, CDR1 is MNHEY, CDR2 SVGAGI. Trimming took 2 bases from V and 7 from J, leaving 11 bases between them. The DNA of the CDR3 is TGTGCCAGCAGTTACGGGGGGCTGGGTGAAAAACTGTTTTTT. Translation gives CASSYGGLGEKLFF.

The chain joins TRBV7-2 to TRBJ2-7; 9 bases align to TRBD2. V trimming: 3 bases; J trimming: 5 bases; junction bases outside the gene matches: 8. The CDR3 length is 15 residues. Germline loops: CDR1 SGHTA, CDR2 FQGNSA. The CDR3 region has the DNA TGTGCCAGCAGCTTCTTACCGGGACTAGCCCACGAGCAGTACTTC. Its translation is CASSFLPGLAHEQYF.

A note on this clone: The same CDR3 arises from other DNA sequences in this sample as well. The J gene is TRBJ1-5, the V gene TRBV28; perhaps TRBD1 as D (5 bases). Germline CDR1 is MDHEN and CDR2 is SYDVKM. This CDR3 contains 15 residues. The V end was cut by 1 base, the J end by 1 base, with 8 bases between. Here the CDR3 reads CASSLSGGSNQPQHF. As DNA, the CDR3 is TGTGCCAGCAGTTTATCCGGGGGGAGCAATCAGCCCCAGCATTTT.

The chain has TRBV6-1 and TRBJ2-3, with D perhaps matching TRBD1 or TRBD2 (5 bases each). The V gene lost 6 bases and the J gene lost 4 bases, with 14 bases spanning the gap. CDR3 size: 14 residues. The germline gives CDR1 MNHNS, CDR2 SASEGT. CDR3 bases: TGTGCCAGCAGGACGGGGCCGGGCGCAGATACGCAGTATTTT. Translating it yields CASRTGPGADTQYF.

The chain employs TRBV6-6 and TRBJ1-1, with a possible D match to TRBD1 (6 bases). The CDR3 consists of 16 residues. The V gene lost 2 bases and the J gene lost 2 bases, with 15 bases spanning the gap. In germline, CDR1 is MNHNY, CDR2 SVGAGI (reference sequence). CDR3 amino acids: CASSYGGGLVNTEAFF. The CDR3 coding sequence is TGTGCCAGCAGTTACGGGGGGGGGCTAGTTAACACTGAAGCTTTCTTT.

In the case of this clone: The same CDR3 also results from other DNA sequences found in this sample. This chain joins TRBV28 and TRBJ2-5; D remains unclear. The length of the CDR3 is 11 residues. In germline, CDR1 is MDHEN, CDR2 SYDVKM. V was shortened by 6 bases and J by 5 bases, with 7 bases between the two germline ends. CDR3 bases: TGTGCCAGCAGCAGCCGGGAGACCCAGTACTTC. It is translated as CASSSRETQYF.

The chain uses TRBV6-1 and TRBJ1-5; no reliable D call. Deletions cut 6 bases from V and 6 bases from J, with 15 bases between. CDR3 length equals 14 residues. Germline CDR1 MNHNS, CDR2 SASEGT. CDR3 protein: CASRYGGSSQPQHF. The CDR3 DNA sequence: TGTGCCAGCAGGTACGGAGGGTCGAGTCAGCCCCAGCATTTT.

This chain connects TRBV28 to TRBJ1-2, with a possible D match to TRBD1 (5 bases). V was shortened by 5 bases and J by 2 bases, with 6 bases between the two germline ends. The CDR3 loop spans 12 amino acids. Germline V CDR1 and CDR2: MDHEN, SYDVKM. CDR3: CASSTGNYGYTF. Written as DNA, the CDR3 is TGTGCCAGCAGTACAGGCAACTATGGCTACACCTTC.

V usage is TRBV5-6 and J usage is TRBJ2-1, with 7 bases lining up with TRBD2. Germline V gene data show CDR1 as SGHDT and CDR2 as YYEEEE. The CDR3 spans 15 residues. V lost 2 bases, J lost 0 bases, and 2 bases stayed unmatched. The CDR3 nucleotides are TGTGCCAGCAGCTTCGGACTAGTCTCCTACAATGAGCAGTTCTTC. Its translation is CASSFGLVSYNEQFF.

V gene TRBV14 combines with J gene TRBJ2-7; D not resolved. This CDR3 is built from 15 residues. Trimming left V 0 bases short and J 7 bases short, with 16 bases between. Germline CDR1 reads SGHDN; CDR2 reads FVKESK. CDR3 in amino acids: CASSQEVRRSGEQYF. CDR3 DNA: TGTGCCAGCAGCCAAGAGGTCAGGCGATCCGGGGAGCAGTACTTC.

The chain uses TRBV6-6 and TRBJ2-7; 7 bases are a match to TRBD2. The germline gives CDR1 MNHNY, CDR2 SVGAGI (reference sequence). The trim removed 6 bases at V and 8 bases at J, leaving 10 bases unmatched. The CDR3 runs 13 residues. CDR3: CASSGLVFSKQYF. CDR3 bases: TGTGCCAGCAGCGGACTAGTCTTCAGTAAGCAGTACTTC.

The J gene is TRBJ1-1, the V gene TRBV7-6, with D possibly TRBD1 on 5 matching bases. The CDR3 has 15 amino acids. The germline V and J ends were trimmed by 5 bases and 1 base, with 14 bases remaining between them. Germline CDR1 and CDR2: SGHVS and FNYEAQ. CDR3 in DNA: TGTGCCAGCAGCACAACCATCCAGGGGAACACTGAAGCTTTCTTT. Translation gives CASSTTIQGNTEAFF.

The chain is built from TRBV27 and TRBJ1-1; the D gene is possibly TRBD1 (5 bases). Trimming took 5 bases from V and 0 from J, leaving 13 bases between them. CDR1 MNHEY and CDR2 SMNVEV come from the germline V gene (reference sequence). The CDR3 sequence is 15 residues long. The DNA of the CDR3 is TGTGCCAGCAGTCCCACCCTGGGGGTGAACACTGAAGCTTTCTTT. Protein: CASSPTLGVNTEAFF.

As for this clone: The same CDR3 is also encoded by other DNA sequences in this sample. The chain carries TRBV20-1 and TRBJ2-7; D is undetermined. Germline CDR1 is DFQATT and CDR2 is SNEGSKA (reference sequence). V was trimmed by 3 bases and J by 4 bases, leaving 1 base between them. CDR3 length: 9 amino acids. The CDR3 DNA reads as TGCAGTGCTAGTTACGAGCAGTACTTC. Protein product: CSASYEQYF.

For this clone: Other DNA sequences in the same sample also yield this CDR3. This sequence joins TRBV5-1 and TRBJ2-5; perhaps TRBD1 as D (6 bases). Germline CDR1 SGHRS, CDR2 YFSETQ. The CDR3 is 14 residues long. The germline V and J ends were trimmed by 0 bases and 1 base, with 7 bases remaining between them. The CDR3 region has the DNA TGCGCCAGCAGCTTGGGGGGGCCCCAAGAGACCCAGTACTTC. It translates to CASSLGGPQETQYF.

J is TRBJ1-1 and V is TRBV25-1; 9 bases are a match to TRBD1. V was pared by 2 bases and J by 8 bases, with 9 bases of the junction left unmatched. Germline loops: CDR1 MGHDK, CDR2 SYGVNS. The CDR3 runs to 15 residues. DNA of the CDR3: TGTGCCAGCAGTGAAACTCGGGACAGGGCACCCGAAGCTTTCTTT. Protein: CASSETRDRAPEAFF.

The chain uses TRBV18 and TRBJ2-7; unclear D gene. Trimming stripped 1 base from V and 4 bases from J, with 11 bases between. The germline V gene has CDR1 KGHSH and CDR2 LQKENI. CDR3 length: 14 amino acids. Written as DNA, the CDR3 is TGTGCCAGCTCACCACGCTGGGCCGCGTACGAGCAGTACTTC. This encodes CASSPRWAAYEQYF.

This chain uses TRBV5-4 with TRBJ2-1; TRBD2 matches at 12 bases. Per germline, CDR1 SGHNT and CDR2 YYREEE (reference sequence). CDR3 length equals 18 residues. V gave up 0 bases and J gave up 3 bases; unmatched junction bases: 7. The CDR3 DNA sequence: TGTGCCAGCAGCTTGGAGGGACTAGCGGGCGGAAGCTACAATGAGCAGTTCTTC. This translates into CASSLEGLAGGSYNEQFF.

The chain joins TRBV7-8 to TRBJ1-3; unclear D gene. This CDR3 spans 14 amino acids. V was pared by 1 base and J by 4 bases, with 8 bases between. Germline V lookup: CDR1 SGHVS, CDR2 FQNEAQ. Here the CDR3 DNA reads TGTGCCAGCAGCTTAGTGGAGCACGGAAACACCATATATTTT. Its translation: CASSLVEHGNTIYF.

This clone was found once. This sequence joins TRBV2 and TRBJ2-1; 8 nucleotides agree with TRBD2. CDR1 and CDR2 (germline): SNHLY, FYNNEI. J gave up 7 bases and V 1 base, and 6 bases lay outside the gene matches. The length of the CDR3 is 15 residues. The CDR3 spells CASSEGTSGGNEQFF. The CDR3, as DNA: TGTGCCAGCAGTGAAGGAACTAGCGGAGGGAATGAGCAGTTCTTC.

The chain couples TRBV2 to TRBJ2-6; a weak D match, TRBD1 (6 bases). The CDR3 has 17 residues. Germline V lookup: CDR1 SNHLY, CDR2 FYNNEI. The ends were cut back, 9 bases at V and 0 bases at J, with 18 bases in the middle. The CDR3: CARRQVQPSSGANVLTF. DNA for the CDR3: TGTGCCAGGAGACAGGTCCAACCAAGCTCTGGGGCCAACGTCCTGACTTTC.